The T cell receptor (beta chain) described here comes from a study of PD-1 blockade in classical Hodgkin lymphoma. Study-wide background: Nivolumab was administered to patients intravenously at 3 mg/kg every 2 weeks.

The study, taken as a whole, reports: Among the patients, those starting nivolumab under 1 year after ASCT were excluded. Lower baseline TCR diversity was reported for newly diagnosed patients than for healthy donors.

Time point denoted: cycle 4 day 1 (C4D1), after less than 7 weeks of nivolumab. In every patient, relapse followed autologous stem cell transplantation, while exposure to brentuximab vedotin differed. The table came from immunoSEQ multiplex PCR; TCRdb's copy has only in-frame clones and leaves some out. Of tens of thousands of clones in the sample, around four fifths were seen once. This clone was seen more than once but under ten times. What it recognizes is unknown. Trimming cost V 4 bases and J 3 bases, with 11 bases left between them. The CDR3 loop spans 14 amino acids. Germline V gives CDR1 MNHEY, CDR2 SVGAGI.

The chain recombines TRBV6-5 with TRBJ2-3; no firm D call. This TCR derives from a human donor with classical Hodgkin lymphoma. The starting material was peripheral blood mononuclear cells (PBMCs), obtained before the fourth cycle of nivolumab. This CDR3 reads CASSFDSATDTQYF. CDR3 bases: TGTGCCAGCAGTTTCGACTCAGCGACAGATACGCAGTATTTT.